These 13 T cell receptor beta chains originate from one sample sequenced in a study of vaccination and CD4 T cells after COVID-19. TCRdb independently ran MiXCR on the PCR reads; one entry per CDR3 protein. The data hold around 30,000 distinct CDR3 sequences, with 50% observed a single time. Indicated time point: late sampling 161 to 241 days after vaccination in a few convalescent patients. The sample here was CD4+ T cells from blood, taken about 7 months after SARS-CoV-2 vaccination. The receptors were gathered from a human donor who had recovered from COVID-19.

The CDR3 sequence: CASSHGQPTYQETQYF. CDR3 DNA: TGTGCCAGCAGTCATGGACAGCCGACGTACCAAGAGACCCAGTACTTC. V usage is TRBV6-1 and J usage is TRBJ2-5; TRBD1 is a possible D gene (6 bases). V was trimmed by 5 bases and J by 0 bases, leaving 16 bases between them. Germline CDR1 and CDR2: MNHNS and SASEGT. This CDR3 is built from 16 residues.

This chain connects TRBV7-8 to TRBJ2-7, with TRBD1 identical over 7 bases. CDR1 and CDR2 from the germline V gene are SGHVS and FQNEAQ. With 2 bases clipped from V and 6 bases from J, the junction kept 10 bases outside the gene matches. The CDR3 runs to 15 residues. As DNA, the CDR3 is TGTGCCAGCAGCTTATTACTAACAAAGGGGGCCGAGCAGTACTTC. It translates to CASSLLLTKGAEQYF.

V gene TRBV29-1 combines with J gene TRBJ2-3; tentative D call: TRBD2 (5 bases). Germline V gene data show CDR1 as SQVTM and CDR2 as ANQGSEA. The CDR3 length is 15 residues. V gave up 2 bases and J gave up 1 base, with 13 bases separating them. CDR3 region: CSVELMAGRTDTQYF. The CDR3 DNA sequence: TGCAGCGTTGAATTGATGGCGGGCCGCACAGATACGCAGTATTTT.

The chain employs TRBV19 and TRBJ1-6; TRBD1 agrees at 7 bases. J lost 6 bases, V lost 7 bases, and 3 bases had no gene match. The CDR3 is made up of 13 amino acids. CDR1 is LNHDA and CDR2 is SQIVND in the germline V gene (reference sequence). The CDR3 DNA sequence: TGTGCCAGTACCGGGACAGCTAATTCACCCCTCCACTTT. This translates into CASTGTANSPLHF.

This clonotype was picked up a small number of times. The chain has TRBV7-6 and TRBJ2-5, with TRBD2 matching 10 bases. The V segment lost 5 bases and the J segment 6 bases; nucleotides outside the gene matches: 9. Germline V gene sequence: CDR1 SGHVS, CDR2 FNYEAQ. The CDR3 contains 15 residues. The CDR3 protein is CASSEELAGFQTQYF. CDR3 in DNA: TGTGCCAGCAGCGAGGAACTAGCGGGATTTCAGACCCAGTACTTC.

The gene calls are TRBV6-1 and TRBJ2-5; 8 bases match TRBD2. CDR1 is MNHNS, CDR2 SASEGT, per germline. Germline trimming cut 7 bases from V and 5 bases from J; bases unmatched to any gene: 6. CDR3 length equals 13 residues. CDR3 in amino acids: CASNSGTRETQYF. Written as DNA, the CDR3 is TGTGCCAGCAATAGCGGGACTCGGGAGACCCAGTACTTC.

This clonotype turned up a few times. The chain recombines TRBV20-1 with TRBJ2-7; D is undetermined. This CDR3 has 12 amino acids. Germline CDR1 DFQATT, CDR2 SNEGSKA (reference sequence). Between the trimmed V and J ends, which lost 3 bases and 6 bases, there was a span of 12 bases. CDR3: CSASSLAGEQYF. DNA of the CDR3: TGCAGTGCTAGTAGCTTAGCCGGCGAGCAGTACTTC.

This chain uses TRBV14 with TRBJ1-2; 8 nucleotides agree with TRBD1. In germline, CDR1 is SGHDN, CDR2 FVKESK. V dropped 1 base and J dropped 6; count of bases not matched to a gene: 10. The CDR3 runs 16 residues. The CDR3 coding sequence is TGTGCCAGCAGCCAAGGAAGGGGCAGGGGGCACAATGGCTACACCTTC. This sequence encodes CASSQGRGRGHNGYTF.

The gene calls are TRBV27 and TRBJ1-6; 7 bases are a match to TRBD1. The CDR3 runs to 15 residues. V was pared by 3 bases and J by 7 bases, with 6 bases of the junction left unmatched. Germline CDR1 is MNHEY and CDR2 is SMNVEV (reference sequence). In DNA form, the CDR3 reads TGTGCCAGCAGTTTTAGGGGACAGTCAAATTCACCCCTCCACTTT. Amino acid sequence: CASSFRGQSNSPLHF.

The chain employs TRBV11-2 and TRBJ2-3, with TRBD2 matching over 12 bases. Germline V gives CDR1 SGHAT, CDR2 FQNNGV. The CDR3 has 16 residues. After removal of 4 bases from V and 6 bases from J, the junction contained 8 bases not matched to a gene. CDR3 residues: CASSWRLAGDVDTQYF. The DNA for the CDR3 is TGTGCCAGCAGCTGGAGACTAGCGGGAGATGTGGATACGCAGTATTTT.

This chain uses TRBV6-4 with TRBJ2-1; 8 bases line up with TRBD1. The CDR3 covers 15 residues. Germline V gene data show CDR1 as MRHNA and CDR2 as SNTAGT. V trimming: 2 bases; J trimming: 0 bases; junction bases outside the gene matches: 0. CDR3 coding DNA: TGTGCCAGCAGTGACGGACAGGGCTCCTACAATGAGCAGTTCTTC. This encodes CASSDGQGSYNEQFF.

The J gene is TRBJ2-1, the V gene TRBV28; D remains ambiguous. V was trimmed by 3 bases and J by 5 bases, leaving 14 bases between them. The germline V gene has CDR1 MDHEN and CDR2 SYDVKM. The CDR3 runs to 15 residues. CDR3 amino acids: CASSFWAETNNEQFF. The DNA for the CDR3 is TGTGCCAGCAGTTTTTGGGCAGAGACAAACAATGAGCAGTTCTTC.

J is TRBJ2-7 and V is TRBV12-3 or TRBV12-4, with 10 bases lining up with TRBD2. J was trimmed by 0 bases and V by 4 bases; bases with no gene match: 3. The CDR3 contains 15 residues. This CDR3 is CASSSRTSGSYEQYF. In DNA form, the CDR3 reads TGTGCCAGCAGTTCCCGGACTAGCGGCTCCTACGAGCAGTACTTC.